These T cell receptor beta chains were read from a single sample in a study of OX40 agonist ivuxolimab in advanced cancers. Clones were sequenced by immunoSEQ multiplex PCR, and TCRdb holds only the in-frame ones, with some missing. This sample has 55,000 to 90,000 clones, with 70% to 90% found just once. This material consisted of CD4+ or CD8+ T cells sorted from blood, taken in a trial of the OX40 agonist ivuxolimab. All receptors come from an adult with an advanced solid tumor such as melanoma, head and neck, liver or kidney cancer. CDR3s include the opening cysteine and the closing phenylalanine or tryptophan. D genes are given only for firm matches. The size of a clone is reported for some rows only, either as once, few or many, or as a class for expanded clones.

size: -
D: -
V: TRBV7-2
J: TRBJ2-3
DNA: TGTGCCAGCAGCTTAGCGGCTAGTGCAGATACGCAGTATTTT
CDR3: CASSLAASADTQYF

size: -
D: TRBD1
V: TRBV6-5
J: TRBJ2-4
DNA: TGTGCCAGCAGACCCGGGACAGAGGACATTCAGTACTTC
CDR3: CASRPGTEDIQYF

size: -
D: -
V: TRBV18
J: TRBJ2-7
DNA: TGTGCCAGCTCACCCGGGAGTCCTATCTACGAGCAGTACTTC
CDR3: CASSPGSPIYEQYF

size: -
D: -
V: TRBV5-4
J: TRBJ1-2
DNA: TGTGCCAGCAGCTTGGTGCTAGGGCCAGCTAACTATGGCTACACCTTC
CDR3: CASSLVLGPANYGYTF

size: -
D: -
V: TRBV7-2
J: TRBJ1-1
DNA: TGTGCCAGCAGCTTTCCGGCCCTGAACACTGAAGCTTTCTTT
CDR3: CASSFPALNTEAFF

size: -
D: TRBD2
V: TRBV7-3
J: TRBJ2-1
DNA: TGTGCCAGCTCTTCCCTAGAGCTAGCGGGGGGGTCTGAGCAGTTCTTC
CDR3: CASSSLELAGGSEQFF

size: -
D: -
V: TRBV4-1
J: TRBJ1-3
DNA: TGCGCCAGCAGCCAATACGACTCCTCTGGAAACACCATATATTTT
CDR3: CASSQYDSSGNTIYF

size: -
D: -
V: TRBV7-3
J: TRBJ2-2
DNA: TGTGCCAGCAGCTTACCCGGTAACACCGGGGAGCTGTTTTTT
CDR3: CASSLPGNTGELFF

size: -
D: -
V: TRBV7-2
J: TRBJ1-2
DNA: TGTGCCAGCAGCTGGGAGGGGACCTATGGCTACACCTTC
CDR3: CASSWEGTYGYTF

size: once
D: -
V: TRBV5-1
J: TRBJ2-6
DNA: TGCGCCAGCAGCGAACCCGGGACGCCCTCTGGGGCCAACGTCCTGACTTTC
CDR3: CASSEPGTPSGANVLTF

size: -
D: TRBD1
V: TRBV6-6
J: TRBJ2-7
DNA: TGTGCCAGCAGTTATCTCCGGGACAGGGTCCCCTACGAGCAGTACTTC
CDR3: CASSYLRDRVPYEQYF

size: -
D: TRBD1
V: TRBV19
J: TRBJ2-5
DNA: TGTGCCAGTAGTACCAGGGGGCAAGAGACCCAGTACTTC
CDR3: CASSTRGQETQYF

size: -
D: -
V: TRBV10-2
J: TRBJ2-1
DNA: TGCGCCAGCAGAGCCTCTTATCTAAATGAGCAGTTCTTC
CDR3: CASRASYLNEQFF

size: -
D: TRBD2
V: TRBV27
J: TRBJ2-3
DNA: TGTGCCAGCAGTCGGCTTCTAGCGGGGATGACAGATACGCAGTATTTT
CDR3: CASSRLLAGMTDTQYF

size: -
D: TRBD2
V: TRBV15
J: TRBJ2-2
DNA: TGTGCCACCAGCACCCTGGGGAGCGGGGAAACCGGGGAGCTGTTTTTT
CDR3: CATSTLGSGETGELFF

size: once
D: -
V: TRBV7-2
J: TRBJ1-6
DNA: TGTGCCAGCAGACGACAGGCATCTAATAATTCACCCCTCCACTTT
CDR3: CASRRQASNNSPLHF

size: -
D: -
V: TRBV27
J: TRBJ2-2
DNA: TGTGCCTCCAAGGGGGGTCTCTCCGGCGCCGGGGAGCTGTTTTTT
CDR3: CASKGGLSGAGELFF

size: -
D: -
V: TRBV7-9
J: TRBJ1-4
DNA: TGTGCCAGCAGCCCGCCGGGGGTTCCTAATGAAAAACTGTTTTTT
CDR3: CASSPPGVPNEKLFF

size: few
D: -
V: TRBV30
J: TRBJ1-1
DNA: TGTGCCTGGAGTGGACAGGCGAACACTGAAGCTTTCTTT
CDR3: CAWSGQANTEAFF

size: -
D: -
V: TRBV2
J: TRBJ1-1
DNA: TGTGCCAGCAGTGGAAGGGAGAACACTGAAGCTTTCTTT
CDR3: CASSGRENTEAFF

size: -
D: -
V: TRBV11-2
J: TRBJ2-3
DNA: TGTGCCAGCAGCTTCCGGGAGTTGGATACGCAGTATTTT
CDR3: CASSFRELDTQYF

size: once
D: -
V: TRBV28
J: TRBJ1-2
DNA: TGTGCCAGCAGTTTATGGCCGGGCTATGGCTACACCTTC
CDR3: CASSLWPGYGYTF

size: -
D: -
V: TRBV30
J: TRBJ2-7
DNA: TGTGCCTGGAGTGGCGGGAATGGGCAGTACTTC
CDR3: CAWSGGNGQYF

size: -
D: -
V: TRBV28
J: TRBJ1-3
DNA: TGTGCCAGCAGTTCCCCCTATAACGGAAACACCATATATTTT
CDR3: CASSSPYNGNTIYF

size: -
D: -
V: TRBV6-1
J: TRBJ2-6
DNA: TGTGCCAGCAGTGCGTGGGACCGCCGCTCTGGGGCCAACGTCCTGACTTTC
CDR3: CASSAWDRRSGANVLTF

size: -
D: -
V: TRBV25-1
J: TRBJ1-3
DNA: TGTGCCAGCAGTGAATTTGGCCCTAGCTCTGGAAACACCATATATTTT
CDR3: CASSEFGPSSGNTIYF

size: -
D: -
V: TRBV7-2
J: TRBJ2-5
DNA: TGTGCCAGCAGCTTACTCGCCTACGGGGAGACCCAGTACTTC
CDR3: CASSLLAYGETQYF

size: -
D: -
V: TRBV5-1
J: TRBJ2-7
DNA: TGCGCCAGCAGCTTGCATCCGTCGGGGAACTACGAGCAGTACTTC
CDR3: CASSLHPSGNYEQYF

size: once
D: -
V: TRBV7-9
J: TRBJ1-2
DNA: TGTGCCAGCAGCTCCTCGGGGGACAACTATGGCTACACCTTC
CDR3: CASSSSGDNYGYTF

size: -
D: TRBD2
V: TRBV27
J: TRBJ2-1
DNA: TGTGCCAGCAGTTTGTTCCTAGCGGGAGGTCGAGAGCAGTTCTTC
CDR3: CASSLFLAGGREQFF

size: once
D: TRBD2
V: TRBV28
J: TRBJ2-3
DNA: TGTGCCAGCAGGAGTGCCGGACTAGCGGATAGCACAGATACGCAGTATTTT
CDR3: CASRSAGLADSTDTQYF

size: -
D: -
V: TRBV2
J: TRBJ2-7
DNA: TGTGCCAGCAGTGTGAGGTACGAGCAGTACTTC
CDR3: CASSVRYEQYF

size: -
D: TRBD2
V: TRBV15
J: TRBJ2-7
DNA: TGTGCCACCAGCGCCGAGGGCGGGAGGGCCCACGAGCAGTACTTC
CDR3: CATSAEGGRAHEQYF

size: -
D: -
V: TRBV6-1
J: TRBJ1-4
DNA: TGTGCCAGCAGTAGAGAGGCGGGCGTGGAAAAACTGTTTTTT
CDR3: CASSREAGVEKLFF

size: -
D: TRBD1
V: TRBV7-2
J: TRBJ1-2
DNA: TGTGCCAGCAGCCCGCGGGACAGAAAGTATGGCTACACCTTC
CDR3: CASSPRDRKYGYTF

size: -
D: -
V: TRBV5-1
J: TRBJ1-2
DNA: TGCGCCAGCAGCACGGACAGTCCCCGCGAGGGCTACACCTTC
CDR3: CASSTDSPREGYTF

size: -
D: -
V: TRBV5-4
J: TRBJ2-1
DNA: TGTGCCAGCCCGGGGGATGAGCAGTTCTTC
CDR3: CASPGDEQFF

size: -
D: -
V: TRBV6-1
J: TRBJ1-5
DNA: TGTGCCAGCAGTGATGAAGGAGGACAGCCCCAGCATTTT
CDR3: CASSDEGGQPQHF

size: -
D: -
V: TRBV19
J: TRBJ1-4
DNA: TGTGCCAGTAGTATGTACAGGAATGAAAAACTGTTTTTT
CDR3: CASSMYRNEKLFF

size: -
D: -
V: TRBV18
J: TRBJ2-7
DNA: TGTGCCAGCTCACCAAAGACGAGCCCGGGGACCCGAAACGAGCAGTACTTC
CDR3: CASSPKTSPGTRNEQYF

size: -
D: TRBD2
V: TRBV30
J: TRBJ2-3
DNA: TGTGCCTGGACCGGTAGCGGGGGGGCCACAGATACGCAGTATTTT
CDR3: CAWTGSGGATDTQYF

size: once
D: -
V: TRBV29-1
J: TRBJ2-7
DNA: TGCAGCGTTGAAGGACGCTACAGCGACTACGAGCAGTACTTC
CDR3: CSVEGRYSDYEQYF